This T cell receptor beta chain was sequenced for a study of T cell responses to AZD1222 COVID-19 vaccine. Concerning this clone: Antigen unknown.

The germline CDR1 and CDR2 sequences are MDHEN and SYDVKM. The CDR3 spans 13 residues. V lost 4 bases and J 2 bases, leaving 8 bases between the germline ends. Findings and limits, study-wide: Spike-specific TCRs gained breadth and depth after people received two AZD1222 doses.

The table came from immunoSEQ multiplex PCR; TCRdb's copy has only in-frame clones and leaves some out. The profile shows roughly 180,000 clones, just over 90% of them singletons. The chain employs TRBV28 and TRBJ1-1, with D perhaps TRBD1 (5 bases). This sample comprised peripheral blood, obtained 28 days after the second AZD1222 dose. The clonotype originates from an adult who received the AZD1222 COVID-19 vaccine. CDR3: CASSSGANTEAFF. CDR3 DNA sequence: TGTGCCAGCAGTTCCGGGGCCAACACTGAAGCTTTCTTT.